This is a list of T cell receptor beta chains from one sample in a study of beta chain features in type 1 diabetes. Method: immunoSEQ multiplex PCR; TCRdb's copy keeps in-frame clones and lacks some. The sample includes under 250,000 clones, roughly 15% of them seen just once. The material sequenced was naive CD4+ T cells from blood. The receptors originated from a woman aged 35 to 49 in good health. Each CDR3 is given with its conserved first and last residue. The D gene is left open where the match is weak. Clone size appears in some rows only: once, few, many, or a class for an expanded clone.

>-|TRBJ1-4|TRBV6-5|-
TGTGCCAGCAGTTTATCTCGAGGCGATGAAAAACTGTTTTTT
CASSLSRGDEKLFF
>few|TRBJ1-2|TRBV29-1|-
TGCAGCGTCGCGGACACTAACTATGGCTACACCTTC
CSVADTNYGYTF
>-|TRBJ2-3|TRBV27|-
TGTGCCAGCAGTTTATCCCCTGGAGGCACAGATACGCAGTATTTT
CASSLSPGGTDTQYF
>-|TRBJ2-7|TRBV18|-
TGTGCCAGCTCACCAGACAGGATCGCCTACGAGCAGTACTTC
CASSPDRIAYEQYF
>-|TRBJ1-1|TRBV14|-
TGTGCCAGCAGCCAGGTCTTTGATCAGAGGGCTTTCTTT
CASSQVFDQRAFF
>once|TRBJ1-3|TRBV5-1|-
TGCGCCAGCAGCATTCCGGGGGGATCTGGAAACACCATATATTTT
CASSIPGGSGNTIYF
>-|TRBJ1-2|TRBV5-8|-
TGTGCCAGCCGACAGTATAACTATGGCTACACCTTC
CASRQYNYGYTF
>-|TRBJ1-1|TRBV21-1|-
TGTGCCAGCAGCGCTGGGACACCGAACACTGAAGCTTTCTTT
CASSAGTPNTEAFF
>-|TRBJ2-7|TRBV6-1|TRBD2
TGTGCCAGCAGTGCCGCGGGGGGAGGACAAGGGGAGCAGTACTTC
CASSAAGGGQGEQYF
>few|TRBJ2-5|TRBV5-1|-
TGCGCCAGCAGCTTGGAAGCCCGAGCAGAGACCCAGTACTTC
CASSLEARAETQYF
>-|TRBJ2-5|TRBV7-2|-
TGTGCCAGCAGCTTCAGGGATGGCGCGACCCAGTACTTC
CASSFRDGATQYF
>-|TRBJ2-1|TRBV4-2|-
TGTGCCAGCAGCCTCTGGACAGAATCGAATGAGCAGTTCTTC
CASSLWTESNEQFF
>-|TRBJ2-7|TRBV5-1|TRBD1
TGCGCCAGCAGCTCAGGAAGGGGGCGCGAAGAGCAGTACTTC
CASSSGRGREEQYF
>-|TRBJ2-1|TRBV9|-
TGTGCCAGCAGACCCGGGTCGAGCTCCTACAATGAGCAGTTCTTC
CASRPGSSSYNEQFF
>-|TRBJ1-5|TRBV6-5|-
TGTGCCACCCGTGGACTTCCGAGCAATCAGCCCCAGCATTTT
CATRGLPSNQPQHF
>-|TRBJ2-7|TRBV10-3|-
TGTGCCATCAGGGGAGACAGGGGAGGGTACGAGCAGTACTTC
CAIRGDRGGYEQYF
>-|TRBJ2-7|TRBV10-3|-
TGTGCCATCAGTGACAGGGGCCTCTCCTACGAGCAGTACTTC
CAISDRGLSYEQYF
>few|TRBJ2-7|TRBV7-9|TRBD1
TGTGCCAGCGGGGGACAGACTTCCTACGAGCAGTACTTC
CASGGQTSYEQYF
>few|TRBJ1-4|TRBV28|TRBD1
TGTGCCAGCAGTACACAGGGGAACTACGAAAAACTGTTTTTT
CASSTQGNYEKLFF
>-|TRBJ2-5|TRBV7-6|TRBD2
TGTGCCAGCAATAGCGGGGGCCGATCCCAAGAGACCCAGTACTTC
CASNSGGRSQETQYF
>few|TRBJ2-5|TRBV5-4|TRBD2
TGTGCCAGCAGCCCGAGACTAGCGGGGGGCCGAGAGACCCAGTACTTC
CASSPRLAGGRETQYF
>-|TRBJ1-4|TRBV5-1|TRBD1
TGCGCCAGCAGCACAAGACAGGGGGCGGAAAAACTGTTTTTT
CASSTRQGAEKLFF
>-|TRBJ1-1|TRBV11-2|-
TGTGCCAGCAGCTTCATAGGGGCTAACACTGAAGCTTTCTTT
CASSFIGANTEAFF
>few|TRBJ2-2|TRBV9|-
TGTGCCAGCAGCGTTGAGACTAGTCGGACCGGGGAGCTGTTTTTT
CASSVETSRTGELFF
>few|TRBJ2-1|TRBV6-1|-
TGTGCCAGCAGTGAAAGGAGTGAGCAGTTCTTC
CASSERSEQFF
>-|TRBJ1-5|TRBV10-1|-
TGCGCCAGCAGTGAGTCGTCAGAACAAATGATAAGTCTCAATCAGCCCCAGCATTTT
CASSESSEQMISLNQPQHF
>-|TRBJ1-5|TRBV5-1|TRBD1
TGCGCCAGCAGCTTGGGGGACAGGCCGAACAATCAGCCCCAGCATTTT
CASSLGDRPNNQPQHF
>-|TRBJ1-1|TRBV29-1|TRBD1
TGCAGTGCCTCACAGGGGGCCCCGGGGGAAGCTTTCTTT
CSASQGAPGEAFF
>-|TRBJ1-6|TRBV18|TRBD1
TGTGCCAGCTCACCAATGGACAGGGGTAATTCACCCCTCCACTTT
CASSPMDRGNSPLHF
>few|TRBJ2-2|TRBV5-1|TRBD1
TGCGCCAGCAAGACAGGGACGAACACCGGGGAGCTGTTTTTT
CASKTGTNTGELFF
>few|TRBJ1-6|TRBV11-2|-
TGTGCCAGCAGCTTAGGGCGAGGGCGAAAGAATTCACCCCTCCACTTT
CASSLGRGRKNSPLHF
>few|TRBJ2-3|TRBV7-2|-
TGTGCCAGCAGGCAGACTACCATCCATACGCAGTATTTT
CASRQTTIHTQYF
>-|TRBJ2-5|TRBV10-3|-
TGTGCCATCAGTGAGCCATTTGACAGAGAAGAGACCCAGTACTTC
CAISEPFDREETQYF
>few|TRBJ2-2|TRBV19|TRBD1
TGTGCCAGTAGTCCAGTTACAGGGGGTGGCGGGGAGCTGTTTTTT
CASSPVTGGGGELFF
>few|TRBJ2-7|TRBV19|-
TGTGCCAGACGGCCGGGACAATCGCGTGACGAGCAGTACTTC
CARRPGQSRDEQYF
>-|TRBJ2-2|TRBV15|-
TGTGCCACCAGCAGAGCCCTGAGTACCGGGGAGCTGTTTTTT
CATSRALSTGELFF
>few|TRBJ1-3|TRBV15|TRBD1
TGTGCCACCAGTGGACAGGCTGGAAACACCATATATTTT
CATSGQAGNTIYF
>once|TRBJ1-4|TRBV6-1|-
TGTGCCAGCAGCGGGACTGATAATGAAAAACTGTTTTTT
CASSGTDNEKLFF
>-|TRBJ1-1|TRBV4-3|-
TGCGCCAGCAGCCCCGGCGGTGAAGCTTTCTTT
CASSPGGEAFF
>few|TRBJ2-3|TRBV9|-
TGTGCCAGCAGCTCTCCGGGCTCAGGGGCGTTAGGTACGCAGTATTTT
CASSSPGSGALGTQYF
>few|TRBJ1-5|TRBV5-4|TRBD1
TGTGCCAGCAGCTCGGACAGGGGCGGCCAGCCCCAGCATTTT
CASSSDRGGQPQHF
>few|TRBJ1-2|TRBV14|-
TGTGCCAGCAGCCAAGGGGGAGGAACGCGAGGCTACACCTTC
CASSQGGGTRGYTF
>few|TRBJ1-6|TRBV28|TRBD1
TGTGCCAGCAGTTCCCCGACAGGGTCGAGTGCACCCCTCCACTTT
CASSSPTGSSAPLHF
>-|TRBJ2-5|TRBV7-2|TRBD1
TGTGCCAGCAGCGGGAGCAGGGGGCTGCAAGAGACCCAGTACTTC
CASSGSRGLQETQYF
>-|TRBJ2-7|TRBV7-9|-
TGTGCCAGCAGGCCCACAGGGACGGACGAGCAGTACTTC
CASRPTGTDEQYF
>few|TRBJ1-6|TRBV21-1|-
TGTGCCAGCAGCAAAGTGGGGAGGGAAGGGGATTCACCCCTCCACTTT
CASSKVGREGDSPLHF